A selection of T cell receptor beta chains follows, all from one sample in a study of cytomegalovirus exposure and HLA in healthy donors. The protocol was immunoSEQ multiplex PCR, while the TCRdb copy is restricted to in-frame clones and leaves out a portion. The sample includes 75,000 to 90,000 clones, roughly 95% seen only once; the top ten take 0.69%. The sample consisted of PBMCs. These receptors all come from a young woman in good health and CMV-seronegative. The CDR3 runs from the conserved cysteine through the conserved F or W. The D gene is left open where the match is weak. Clone size is shown for a subset of rows, as once, few, many or a class of expanded clone.

CASRPPGSTGNTIYF	TGTGCCAGCAGACCACCGGGTTCCACTGGAAACACCATATATTTT	once	-	TRBJ1-3	TRBV6-5
CASSDPDGPGGPYEQYF	TGTGCCAGCAGTGACCCGGACGGGCCAGGGGGGCCCTACGAGCAGTACTTC	-	-	TRBJ2-7	TRBV6-4
CASSGALEKTQYF	TGTGCCAGCAGCGGCGCGCTGGAGAAGACCCAGTACTTC	-	-	TRBJ2-5	TRBV9
CASTVGGSGRSRTETQYF	TGTGCCAGCACGGTGGGCGGCAGCGGGAGATCTCGAACAGAGACCCAGTACTTC	-	TRBD2	TRBJ2-5	TRBV2
CASSFRLWTGGRGTEAFF	TGTGCCAGCAGTTTCCGTCTTTGGACAGGGGGCAGGGGCACTGAAGCTTTCTTT	-	TRBD1	TRBJ1-1	TRBV27
CASSFVRGITEAFF	TGTGCCAGCAGTTTTGTAAGGGGGATCACTGAAGCTTTCTTT	once	-	TRBJ1-1	TRBV28
CASSLTHFPNQPQHF	TGTGCCAGCAGCTTAACACATTTCCCCAATCAGCCCCAGCATTTT	-	-	TRBJ1-5	TRBV7-2
CASSLQVAGYNEQFF	TGTGCCAGCAGCTTGCAGGTAGCGGGGTACAATGAGCAGTTCTTC	once	TRBD2	TRBJ2-1	TRBV13
CASSLDYRELFF	TGTGCCAGCAGCTTGGACTACAGGGAGCTGTTTTTT	-	-	TRBJ2-2	TRBV7-9
CASSLVGRGPHEQFF	TGTGCCAGCAGTTTAGTCGGGAGGGGCCCACATGAGCAGTTCTTC	-	TRBD2	TRBJ2-1	TRBV28
CATSRDWGQGGDQPQHF	TGTGCCACCAGCAGAGATTGGGGTCAGGGTGGCGATCAGCCCCAGCATTTT	-	-	TRBJ1-5	TRBV15
CTSSQDPPIQDTQYF	TGCACCAGCAGCCAAGATCCCCCTATCCAAGATACGCAGTATTTT	-	-	TRBJ2-3	TRBV1
CASSPGQGAEKLFF	TGTGCCAGCTCCCCGGGACAGGGTGCCGAAAAACTGTTTTTT	-	TRBD1	TRBJ1-4	TRBV18
CAPCLAGGIGTDTQYF	TGTGCCCCGTGTCTAGCGGGGGGGATCGGCACAGATACGCAGTATTTT	-	-	TRBJ2-3	TRBV21-1
CASSLLTALAKNIQYF	TGTGCCAGCAGCTTATTGACAGCACTAGCCAAAAACATTCAGTACTTC	-	-	TRBJ2-4	TRBV7-9
CASGAAGNTEAFF	TGTGCCAGCGGGGCGGCAGGGAACACTGAAGCTTTCTTT	-	-	TRBJ1-1	TRBV6-1
CASSWGLAGGFGQDTQYF	TGTGCCAGCAGCTGGGGCCTAGCGGGAGGTTTCGGTCAAGATACGCAGTATTTT	-	TRBD2	TRBJ2-3	TRBV5-4
CASSSGLAVDTQYF	TGTGCCAGCAGCTCGGGACTAGCCGTAGATACGCAGTATTTT	-	TRBD2	TRBJ2-3	TRBV7-2
CASSQDQGAEQYF	TGCGCCAGCAGCCAAGATCAAGGGGCCGAGCAGTACTTC	-	-	TRBJ2-7	TRBV4-1
CASSQGPTSGEQYF	TGCGCCAGCAGCCAAGGTCCAACTAGCGGCGAGCAGTACTTC	once	TRBD2	TRBJ2-7	TRBV4-1
CASSPYRGGRVQETQYF	TGTGCCAGCAGCCCCTACAGGGGAGGAAGGGTTCAAGAGACCCAGTACTTC	-	-	TRBJ2-5	TRBV7-8
CASSPYGREWGAEAFF	TGTGCCAGCAGCCCCTATGGGCGGGAGTGGGGGGCTGAAGCTTTCTTT	once	-	TRBJ1-1	TRBV11-2
CASRASGNTIYF	TGTGCCAGCAGGGCCTCTGGAAACACCATATATTTT	-	-	TRBJ1-3	TRBV2
CASSLYGTSGTDTQYF	TGTGCCAGCAGCTTATACGGGACTAGTGGCACAGATACGCAGTATTTT	-	TRBD2	TRBJ2-3	TRBV7-2
CASSQGSGGTDTQYF	TGCGCCAGCAGCCAGGGGAGCGGAGGCACAGATACGCAGTATTTT	-	-	TRBJ2-3	TRBV4-3
CASSAGGGDYGYTF	TGTGCCAGCAGTGCCGGAGGGGGGGACTATGGCTACACCTTC	-	-	TRBJ1-2	TRBV27
CASSFSGARRETQYF	TGTGCCAGCAGCTTCAGCGGGGCCCGGCGGGAGACCCAGTACTTC	-	TRBD2	TRBJ2-5	TRBV11-3
CASSLGLLRSSGTQHF	TGTGCCAGCAGTTTGGGGCTGCTCAGGTCTTCAGGGACCCAGCATTTT	once	-	TRBJ1-5	TRBV28
CASKQDLNTEAFF	TGCGCCAGTAAACAGGACCTGAACACTGAAGCTTTCTTT	-	-	TRBJ1-1	TRBV4-3
CASRTGGSYGYTF	TGTGCCAGCAGGACAGGGGGAAGCTATGGCTACACCTTC	-	TRBD1	TRBJ1-2	TRBV28
CASRFQVSSYNEQFF	TGCGCCAGCAGATTCCAGGTGAGCTCCTACAATGAGCAGTTCTTC	-	-	TRBJ2-1	TRBV5-1